This T cell receptor (beta chain) was identified in a study of cytomegalovirus exposure and HLA in healthy donors. Study conclusions and caveats: While the bulk of TCR sequences proved rare, some public TCRs turned up in many donors. In an earlier analysis, about 87% or about 30%: the productive usage of most TCR beta V segments.

J gave up 0 bases and V 5 bases, and 6 bases lay outside the gene matches. CDR1 is GTSNPN, CDR2 SVGIG, per germline (reference sequence). The CDR3 extends over 15 amino acids. Remarks on this clone: The target antigen is unknown.

This PCR relied on a set of 60 Vbeta primers and 13 Jbeta primers. Sequenced by immunoSEQ multiplex PCR; TCRdb stores in-frame clones only, minus some. The sample holds more than 150,000 clones; 75% to 90% are singletons and the top ten take 0.6% to 0.7%. Specimen: PBMCs. The J gene is TRBJ2-3, the V gene TRBV30; 9 bases align to TRBD2. The sequence came from a boy aged 5-17 years in good health and CMV-seronegative. This CDR3 reads CAWDLAGLSTDTQYF. The CDR3 nucleotides read TGTGCCTGGGATCTAGCGGGGCTAAGCACAGATACGCAGTATTTT.